This TCR beta chain was obtained from a study of shared clonotypes between healthy human individuals (dated by TCRdb to about 2020). For the study in its entirety: The cohort comprised a couple of women and three men aged 18 to 49 years. To estimate repertoire size and how much clonotypes are shared between individuals, the study performed deep sequencing of blood TCR repertoires from a few healthy adults. To increase sequencing depth and limit assay-specific biases, different laboratories used diverse techniques to prepare libraries and sequence TCR repertoires. Per donor, leukapheresis produced somewhere between about 0.9 and 10 billion PBMCs.

A remark on this clone: Its antigen remains unidentified. The input lacks base qualities; no much larger clone sits a single base away.

Healthy HIV-negative adults with no recently reported acute infections or vaccinations were included as donors. Every donor was a Caucasian adult residing in Nashville, Tennessee, USA. In the unsorted samples, some 94 million PBMCs were counted, and genomic DNA was extracted using the QIAamp DNA Blood Mini kit. After blood collection by leukapheresis, PBMCs were isolated using Ficoll-Histopaque density gradient centrifugation and then cryopreserved in the vapor phase of liquid nitrogen. What the study reported, not specific to this receptor: The small number of donors limited the genetic and exposure-history diversity represented. Only blood was sampled, and tissue TCR repertoires likely differ from those in blood. Pairwise subsampling indicated that sequencing depth was expected to affect the degree of clonotype sharing among donors.

V loses 2 bases at its end and J loses 0 bases; junction bases beyond the gene matches: 19. Spanning cysteine to phenylalanine, the CDR3 consists of 20 amino acids. CDR3 DNA is the only sequence kept; it has 60 bases, read in frame from the first base. The germline V gene (reference sequence) yields WNHNN for CDR1 and SYGVQD for CDR2. Using the deep immunoSEQ assay, TCR CDR3 regions were amplified from genomic DNA by multiplex PCR. For each cell subset, the extracted genomic DNA was distributed evenly across all wells of several immunoSEQ 96-well plates, and each plate served as one replicate. For unsorted PBMC, approximately 310 ng genomic DNA, equal to approximately 30,000 T cell genomes, was loaded into each replicate PCR. Ten immunoSEQ deep assay plates were used to sequence the unsorted PBMC genomic DNA. Purified libraries were quantified with a Qubit 3.0 fluorometer, sized on a Bioanalyzer 2100, and re-quantified with the KAPA Library Quantification kit. A separate single-read 150-cycle Illumina NextSeq 550 flow cell was used to sequence each immunoSEQ 96-well plate. Per the source publication's procedure: Because the immunoSEQ output included only junctional sequences and no quality scores, the filtering could not be the same as the filtering used for full-length reads. Sequences were annotated with PyIR, a Python wrapper for IgBLAST v1.9, using IMGT germline references to assign V/J genes and CDR3. Any read was removed if the V/J assignment was weak (E-value above 1e-6), the CDR3 was missing, or the read contained stop codons, out-of-frame junctions, or ambiguous translated residues. V3J clonotypes were defined as sequences sharing the same inferred V gene, J gene, and CDR3 amino acid sequence. Percentage overlap between repertoires was computed as shared unique clonotypes divided by the size of the smaller repertoire. Richness of each repertoire was evaluated using RTK rarefaction, the Chao1 estimator, and Recon v2.1 estimates of unobserved clonotypes. TCRdb provides this immuneACCESS table in a form limited to in-frame rearrangements. Some clones are lacking; in checked studies, under half of them reflect an unresolved V gene, and why the rest are absent is not known. V and J calls and clone size come straight from that table; D and trimming were deduced from the DNA. The sample contains approximately 500,000 clones, about four fifths of them found a single time. Of the sample, 13% is held by the ten largest clones.

The source of this sequence is a woman in her thirties or forties in good health. Some clones in this sample may be carry-over from other donors' samples. The sequence is built from TRBV10-1 and TRBJ2-7; TRBD2 fits 7 bases in the junction. Input material: PBMCs. This receptor carries the CDR3 CASSEGRAREGQESSYEQYF. DNA sequence: TGCGCCAGCAGTGAGGGGCGGGCGAGGGAGGGCCAGGAAAGCTCCTACGAGCAGTACTTC.